The 4 T cell receptor beta chains below all came from one sample that was sequenced in a study of T cell repertoires in cytomegalovirus infection. Antigen specificity for these receptors is unknown. TCRdb re-analysed the reads in MiXCR, keeping a single row per CDR3 protein. The table lists approximately 300,000 distinct CDR3 sequences, 20% to 25% of them singletons. The sample in question was cultured PBMCs, obtained from culture after CMV antigen stimulation. These receptors all stem from a human donor in good health (CMV status not recorded). Some clones in this sample may be carry-over from other donors' samples.

The chain uses TRBV5-1 and TRBJ2-7; TRBD2 matches at 10 bases. Trimming at V came to 4 bases and at J to 3 bases, leaving 4 bases not matched to a gene. Germline V gene lookup returns CDR1 SGHRS and CDR2 YFSETQ. The CDR3 is 14 amino acids. CDR3 DNA sequence: TGCGCCAGCAGCCTGGTAGCGGGAGGCTACGAGCAGTACTTC. This gives the protein CASSLVAGGYEQYF.

This clonotype was seen only a few times. The rearrangement links TRBV5-6 to TRBJ2-5, with D possibly matching TRBD1 (5 bases). The length of the CDR3 is 14 residues. V lost 5 bases, J lost 4 bases, and 15 bases lay in between. Looked up from germline, CDR1 is SGHDT and CDR2 is YYEEEE. The CDR3 nucleotides read TGTGCCAGCAGAAGGAGCACTCAGGGAGAGACCCAGTACTTC. Translated, it gives CASRRSTQGETQYF.

The CDR3 DNA reads as TGTGCCAGCAGCGTAGCTACGGGGGTGGGAAACACAGATACGCAGTATTTT. It encodes CASSVATGVGNTDTQYF. The chain joins TRBV9 to TRBJ2-3; TRBD2 might be the D (6 bases). In germline, CDR1 is SGDLS, CDR2 YYNGEE. CDR3 length: 17 amino acids. Trimming took off 0 bases at V and 2 bases at J, with 16 bases between the two ends. Full variable domain (remainder filled in from reference TRBV9 and TRBJ2-3): DSGVTQTPKHLITATGQRVTLRCSPRSGDLSVYWYQQSLDQGLQFLIQYYNGEERAKGNILERFSAQQFPDLHSELNLSSLELGDSALYFCASSVATGVGNTDTQYFGPGTRLTVL.

This clonotype was recorded a few times. This chain connects TRBV7-3 to TRBJ2-5; maybe TRBD1 (6 bases). The CDR3 covers 15 residues. Per germline, CDR1 SGHTA and CDR2 FQGTGA. V lost 5 bases, J lost 2 bases, and 15 bases lay in between. As DNA, the CDR3 is TGTGCCAGCAGCCCCCAGGGGAGACAACAAGAGACCCAGTACTTC. It codes for CASSPQGRQQETQYF. Full variable domain (rest looked up from reference TRBV7-3 and TRBJ2-5): GAGVSQTPSNKVTEKGKYVELRCDPISGHTALYWYRQSLGQGPEFLIYFQGTGAADDSGLPNDRFFAVRPEGSVSTLKIQRTERGDSAVYLCASSPQGRQQETQYFGPGTRLLVL.